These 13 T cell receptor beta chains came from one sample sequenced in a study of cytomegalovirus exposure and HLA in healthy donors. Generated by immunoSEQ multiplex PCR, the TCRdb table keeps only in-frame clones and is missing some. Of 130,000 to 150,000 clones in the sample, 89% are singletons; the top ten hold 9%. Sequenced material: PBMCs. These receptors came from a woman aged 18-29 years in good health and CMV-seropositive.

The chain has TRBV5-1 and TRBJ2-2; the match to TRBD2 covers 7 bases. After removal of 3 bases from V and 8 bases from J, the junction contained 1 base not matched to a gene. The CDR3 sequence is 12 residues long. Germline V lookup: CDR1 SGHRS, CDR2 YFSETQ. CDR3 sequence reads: CASSYSGGELFF. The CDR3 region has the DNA TGCGCCAGCAGCTATAGCGGGGGGGAGCTGTTTTTT.

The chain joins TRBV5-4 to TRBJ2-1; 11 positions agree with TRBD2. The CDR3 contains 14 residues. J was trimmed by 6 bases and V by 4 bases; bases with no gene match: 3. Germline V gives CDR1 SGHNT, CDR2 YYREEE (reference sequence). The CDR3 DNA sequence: TGTGCCAGCAGCCAAGGGACTAGCGGCAATGAGCAGTTCTTC. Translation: CASSQGTSGNEQFF.

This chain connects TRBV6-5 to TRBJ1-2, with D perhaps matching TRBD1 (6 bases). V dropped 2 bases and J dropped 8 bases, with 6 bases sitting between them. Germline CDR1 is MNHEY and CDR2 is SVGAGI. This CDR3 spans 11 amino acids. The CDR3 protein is CASSYRGGYTF. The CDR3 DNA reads TGTGCCAGCAGTTACAGGGGGGGCTACACCTTC.

CDR3 in DNA: TGTGCCAGTAGTTCCGGACAGGGCGGTACACCCCTCCACTTT. Its protein is CASSSGQGGTPLHF. The V call is TRBV19, the J call TRBJ1-6; 8 bases map to TRBD1. With 5 bases clipped from V and 11 bases from J, the junction kept 8 bases outside the gene matches. This CDR3 is built from 14 residues. The germline CDR1 and CDR2 sequences are LNHDA and SQIVND (reference sequence).

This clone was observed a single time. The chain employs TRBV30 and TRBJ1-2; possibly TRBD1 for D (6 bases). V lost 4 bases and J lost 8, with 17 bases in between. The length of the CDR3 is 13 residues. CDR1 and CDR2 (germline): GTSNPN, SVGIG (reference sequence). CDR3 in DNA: TGTGCCTGGATCCTGGACAGACGAGGAGGCTACACCTTC. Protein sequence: CAWILDRRGGYTF.

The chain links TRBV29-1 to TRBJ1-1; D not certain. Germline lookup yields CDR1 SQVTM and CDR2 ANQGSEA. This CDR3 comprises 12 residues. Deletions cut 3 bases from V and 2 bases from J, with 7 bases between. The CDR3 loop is CSVDQYNTEAFF. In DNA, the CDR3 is TGCAGCGTTGACCAGTATAACACTGAAGCTTTCTTT.

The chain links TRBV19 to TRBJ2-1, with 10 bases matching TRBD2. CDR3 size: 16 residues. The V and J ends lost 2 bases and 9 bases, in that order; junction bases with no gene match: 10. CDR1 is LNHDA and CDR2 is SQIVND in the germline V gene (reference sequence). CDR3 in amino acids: CASSITSGGAWGEQFF. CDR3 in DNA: TGTGCCAGTAGTATAACGAGCGGGGGGGCCTGGGGTGAGCAGTTCTTC.

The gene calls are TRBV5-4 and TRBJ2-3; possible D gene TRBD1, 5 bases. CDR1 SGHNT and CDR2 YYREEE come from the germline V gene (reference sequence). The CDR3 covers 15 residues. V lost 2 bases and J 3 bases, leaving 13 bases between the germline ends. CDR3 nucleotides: TGTGCCAGCAGCTTCTCGGCAGGGCCAACAGATACGCAGTATTTT. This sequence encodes CASSFSAGPTDTQYF. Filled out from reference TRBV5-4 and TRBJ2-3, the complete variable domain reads ETGVTQSPTHLIKTRGQQVTLRCSSQSGHNTVSWYQQALGQGPQFIFQYYREEENGRGNFPPRFSGLQFPNYSSELNVNALELDDSALYLCASSFSAGPTDTQYFGPGTRLTVL.

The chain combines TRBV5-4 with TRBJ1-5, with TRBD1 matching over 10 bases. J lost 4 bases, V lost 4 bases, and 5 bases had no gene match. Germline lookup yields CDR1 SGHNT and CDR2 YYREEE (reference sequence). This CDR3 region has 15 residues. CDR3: CASSAGTGVNQPQHF. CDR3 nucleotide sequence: TGTGCCAGCAGCGCCGGGACAGGGGTGAATCAGCCCCAGCATTTT.

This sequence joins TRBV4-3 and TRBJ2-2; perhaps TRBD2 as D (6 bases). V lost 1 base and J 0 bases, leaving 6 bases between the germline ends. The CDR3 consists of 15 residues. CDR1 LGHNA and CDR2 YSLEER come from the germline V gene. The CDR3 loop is CASSQAGANTGELFF. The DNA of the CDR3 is TGCGCCAGCAGCCAAGCGGGGGCGAACACCGGGGAGCTGTTTTTT.

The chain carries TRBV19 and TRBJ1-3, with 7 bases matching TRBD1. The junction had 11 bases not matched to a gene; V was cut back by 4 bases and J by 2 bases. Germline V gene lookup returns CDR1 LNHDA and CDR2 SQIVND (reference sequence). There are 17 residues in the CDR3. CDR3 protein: CASSRYLRDRPGNTIYF. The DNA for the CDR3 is TGTGCCAGTAGTAGATACCTCCGGGACAGACCTGGAAACACCATATATTTT.

The CDR3 loop reads CASSLTGGTNTDTQYF. The CDR3 bases are TGTGCCAGCAGCTTAACCGGGGGGACCAACACAGATACGCAGTATTTT. The V call is TRBV7-3, the J call TRBJ2-3; 7 bases are a match to TRBD2. Germline V gives CDR1 SGHTA, CDR2 FQGTGA. The V and J ends lost 0 bases and 2 bases, in that order; junction bases with no gene match: 5. The CDR3 loop spans 16 amino acids.

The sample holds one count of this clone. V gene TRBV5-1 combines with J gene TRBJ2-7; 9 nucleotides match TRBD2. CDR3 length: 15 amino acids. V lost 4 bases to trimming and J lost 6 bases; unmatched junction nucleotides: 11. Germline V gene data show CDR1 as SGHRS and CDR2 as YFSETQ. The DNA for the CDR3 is TGCGCCAGCAGCCCTTCGCGGGGGGGGGACCGCGAGCAGTACTTC. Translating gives CASSPSRGGDREQYF.